This passage covers 24 T cell receptor beta chains from one sample sequenced in a study of T cells after yellow fever vaccination. From the 5' RACE reads, TCRdb called clonotypes with MiXCR, one entry per CDR3 protein. Among under 350,000 distinct CDR3 sequences, over 3.5% were seen once, and the ten largest hold around 24%. Here the sequenced sample was PBMCs, taken 5 days after the yellow fever booster vaccination. The origin of the receptors is a man aged 18 to 35 who received the YFV17D yellow fever vaccine.

This clonotype has just a few counts. J is TRBJ1-6 and V is TRBV12-3 or TRBV12-4, with a tentative D call TRBD1 (5 bases). This CDR3 has 15 residues. Trimming took off 5 bases at V and 4 bases at J, with 12 bases between the two ends. CDR3 nucleotides: TGTGCCAGCAGTCCGGGGGAGGGTTATAATTCACCCCTCCACTTT. This gives the protein CASSPGEGYNSPLHF.

This clonotype was counted ten times or more. The chain has TRBV12-3 or TRBV12-4 and TRBJ2-1; TRBD2 aligns across 7 bases. CDR3 length: 13 residues. The ends lost 8 bases at V and 7 bases at J; junction bases unmatched: 8. Written as DNA, the CDR3 is TGTGCCAGCTTCGAGCGGGGTGAGAATGAGCAGTTCTTC. Translated: CASFERGENEQFF.

As to this clonotype: An end of the junction differs from the germline gene, which may be a read error. This sequence joins TRBV20-1 and TRBJ2-3; a weak D match, TRBD2 (7 bases). CDR3 length: 14 residues. Germline CDR1 DFQATT, CDR2 SNEGSKA (reference sequence). The CDR3: CSARRGGATDKQYF. The DNA of the CDR3 is TGCAGTGCTAGGAGGGGGGGCGCAACAGATAAGCAGTATTTT.

With respect to this clonotype: This sequence may be a read error, since a much larger clone differs from it by one base. The V call is TRBV20-1, the J call TRBJ1-1, with TRBD1 matching over 7 bases. The CDR3 sequence is 12 residues long. Germline values: CDR1 DFQATT, CDR2 SNEGSKA (reference sequence). CDR3 residues: CSGRDGTDEAFF. The CDR3 DNA reads as TGCAGTGGTAGAGATGGGACAGATGAAGCTTTCTTT.

This rearrangement joins TRBV5-1 to TRBJ2-5; D might be TRBD1 (6 bases). Deletions cut 0 bases from V and 7 bases from J, with 10 bases between. CDR1 is SGHRS and CDR2 is YFSETQ in the germline V gene. The CDR3 is made up of 13 amino acids. The CDR3, as DNA: TGCGCCAGCAGCTTGGAACAGGGTGGGACCCAGTACTTC. It translates to CASSLEQGGTQYF. The whole variable domain, remainder taken from reference TRBV5-1 and TRBJ2-5, is KAGVTQTPRYLIKTRGQQVTLSCSPISGHRSVSWYQQTPGQGLQFLFEYFSETQRNKGNFPGRFSGRQFSNSRSEMNVSTLELGDSALYLCASSLEQGGTQYFGPGTRLLVL.

This clonotype was found a few times. This chain uses TRBV6-6 with TRBJ2-1, with D perhaps matching TRBD2 (7 bases). Germline loops: CDR1 MNHNY, CDR2 SVGAGI (reference sequence). The V end lost 6 bases, the J end lost 9 bases, and 15 bases lay between the germline ends. The CDR3 is made up of 13 amino acids. The CDR3 coding sequence is TGTGCCAGCAGGGACGAGGGGGGGGGTGAGCAGTTCTTC. Its translation is CASRDEGGGEQFF.

This clonotype was found a few times. The CDR3: CSASLVQETQYF. In nucleotides, the CDR3 is TGCAGCGCTTCACTAGTGCAAGAGACCCAGTACTTC. This chain connects TRBV29-1 to TRBJ2-5; D perhaps matches TRBD2 (5 bases). V gave up 7 bases and J gave up 2 bases, with 11 bases separating them. The CDR3 runs 12 residues. Germline CDR1 reads SQVTM; CDR2 reads ANQGSEA.

This sequence joins TRBV4-1 and TRBJ2-3, with no clear D. V lost 0 bases and J 5 bases, leaving 12 bases between the germline ends. CDR1 and CDR2 (germline): MGHRA, YSYEKL. The CDR3 extends over 15 amino acids. CDR3 in DNA: TGCGCCAGCAGCCAAGATTTCGGTGGGGTAGATACGCAGTATTTT. Translating gives CASSQDFGGVDTQYF.

This clonotype was detected many times. This chain joins TRBV12-3 or TRBV12-4 and TRBJ2-7; no clear D. V gave up 6 bases and J gave up 4 bases, with 16 bases separating them. The CDR3 contains 14 residues. CDR3 DNA: TGTGCCAGCAGCCAGGCCGCAGGTCAATACGAGCAGTACTTC. This gives the protein CASSQAAGQYEQYF.

This chain connects TRBV4-1 to TRBJ2-7; 9 bases line up with TRBD1. J lost 7 bases, V lost 2 bases, and 6 bases had no gene match. Germline CDR1 is MGHRA and CDR2 is YSYEKL. This CDR3 has 14 amino acids. CDR3 amino acids: CASSQRTGEREQYF. CDR3 in DNA: TGCGCCAGCAGCCAAAGGACAGGGGAACGGGAGCAGTACTTC.

This clonotype has just a few counts. This rearrangement joins TRBV7-2 to TRBJ1-1, with D perhaps TRBD1 (6 bases). The CDR3 spans 13 residues. CDR1 is SGHTA, CDR2 FQGNSA, per germline. V was cut by 5 bases and J by 5 bases, with 12 bases left in between. DNA for the CDR3: TGTGCCAGCAGCCGGCGGACAGAGACTGAAGCTTTCTTT. As protein: CASSRRTETEAFF.

CDR3 in DNA: TGTGCCAGCAGCGCGGGACAGGGGCGAGCACCCCTCCACTTT. Amino acid sequence: CASSAGQGRAPLHF. This chain links TRBV5-4 with TRBJ1-6; 10 positions agree with TRBD1. The germline CDR1 and CDR2 sequences are SGHNT and YYREEE (reference sequence). The ends lost 4 bases at V and 11 bases at J; junction bases unmatched: 6. CDR3 length equals 14 residues.

This chain links TRBV6-5 with TRBJ2-6; 9 bases match TRBD1. The trim removed 6 bases at V and 0 bases at J, leaving 6 bases unmatched. This CDR3 region has 17 residues. Germline CDR1 and CDR2: MNHEY and SVGAGI. The CDR3 bases are TGTGCCAGCAGAGGTGGACAGGGGCCCTCTGGGGCCAACGTCCTGACTTTC. This sequence encodes CASRGGQGPSGANVLTF.

This clonotype was found a few times. This chain uses TRBV29-1 with TRBJ2-3; 9 nucleotides agree with TRBD1. The V and J ends lost 6 bases and 6 bases, in that order; junction bases with no gene match: 13. The CDR3 length is 15 residues. Germline CDR1 is SQVTM and CDR2 is ANQGSEA. The CDR3 DNA reads TGCAGCGTCTTCGTTGGGACAGGGAGTACGGATACGCAGTATTTT. Residues: CSVFVGTGSTDTQYF.

This clonotype was counted between two and nine times. This chain joins TRBV9 and TRBJ1-6; D not resolved. Between the trimmed V and J ends, which lost 1 base and 10 bases, there was a span of 9 bases. The CDR3 has 13 amino acids. Germline lookup yields CDR1 SGDLS and CDR2 YYNGEE. This chain's CDR3 is CASSVHGHSPLHF. The CDR3 nucleotides read TGTGCCAGCAGCGTACACGGCCACTCACCCCTCCACTTT.

This clonotype was observed at least ten times. The chain carries TRBV30 and TRBJ2-1, with 11 positions matching TRBD2. This CDR3 region has 16 residues. V shed 1 base and J 3 bases; nucleotides not matched to a gene: 5. The germline V gene has CDR1 GTSNPN and CDR2 SVGIG (reference sequence). The CDR3 sequence is CAWSGLAGGDYNEQFF. DNA for the CDR3: TGTGCCTGGAGTGGGCTAGCGGGGGGCGACTACAATGAGCAGTTCTTC.

This clonotype has a count of ten or more. The CDR3 here is CASSLGPGQGPYEQYF. DNA of the CDR3: TGCGCCAGCAGCCTCGGACCGGGACAGGGGCCCTACGAGCAGTACTTC. The chain uses TRBV5-1 and TRBJ2-7; 10 bases agree with TRBD1. The junction had 9 bases not matched to a gene; V was cut back by 4 bases and J by 2 bases. There are 16 residues in the CDR3. CDR1 SGHRS and CDR2 YFSETQ come from the germline V gene.

This clonotype was detected many times. The V and J genes are TRBV7-8 and TRBJ2-1; D might be TRBD2 (7 bases). V was trimmed by 5 bases and J by 4 bases, leaving 18 bases between them. The CDR3 runs 16 residues. Germline assignment: CDR1 SGHVS and CDR2 FQNEAQ. The CDR3: CASSPRRGGTYNEQFF. CDR3 coding DNA: TGTGCCAGCAGCCCGCGAAGGGGAGGGACATACAATGAGCAGTTCTTC.

The rearrangement uses TRBV2 and TRBJ1-5, with 9 bases identical to TRBD1. The J segment lost 7 bases and the V segment lost 6 bases, leaving 10 bases of the junction unmatched. The CDR3 covers 15 residues. Germline lookup yields CDR1 SNHLY and CDR2 FYNNEI. CDR3 in amino acids: CASSSGTGLWQPQHF. The DNA for the CDR3 is TGTGCCAGCAGCTCCGGGACAGGGTTGTGGCAGCCCCAGCATTTT.

This clonotype was observed many times. This sequence joins TRBV12-3 or TRBV12-4 and TRBJ2-7; D might be TRBD2 (6 bases). The V and J ends lost 6 bases and 4 bases respectively, with 16 bases between them. This CDR3 spans 14 amino acids. CDR3 protein: CASSGTVGTYEQYF. CDR3 sequence (DNA): TGTGCCAGCAGCGGGACTGTCGGTACTTACGAGCAGTACTTC.

This clonotype was detected only a few times. This sequence joins TRBV5-1 and TRBJ2-6; D is unclear. CDR1 is SGHRS, CDR2 YFSETQ, per germline. V lost 1 base to trimming and J lost 3 bases, with 8 bases between them. CDR3 size: 15 residues. The DNA for the CDR3 is TGCGCCAGCAGCTTGCTGGGGAATGGGGCCAACGTCCTGACTTTC. Protein sequence: CASSLLGNGANVLTF.

The rearrangement joins TRBV5-1 to TRBJ2-1; D gene uncertain. This CDR3 region has 14 residues. Trimming cost V 7 bases and J 5 bases, with 16 bases left between them. CDR1 is SGHRS and CDR2 is YFSETQ in the germline V gene. CDR3 DNA: TGCGCCAGCTTGGACGAGCCTACCGACAATGAGCAGTTCTTC. This translates into CASLDEPTDNEQFF.

The V and J genes are TRBV4-3 and TRBJ1-3; perhaps TRBD1 as D (5 bases). The CDR3 runs to 15 residues. The germline gives CDR1 LGHNA, CDR2 YSLEER. Trimming shortened V by 3 bases and J by 2 bases, and 11 bases separated the two germline ends. Here the CDR3 DNA reads TGCGCCAGCAGCCAGTCGGGGCAGACTGGAAACACCATATATTTT. Amino acids: CASSQSGQTGNTIYF.

The chain uses TRBV3-1 and TRBJ1-2, with a possible D match to TRBD1 (5 bases). Germline V gives CDR1 LGHDT, CDR2 YNNKEL (reference sequence). This CDR3 is 15 amino acids long. The V end lost 2 bases, the J end lost 3 bases, and 13 bases lay between the germline ends. Here the CDR3 DNA reads TGTGCCAGCAGCCAAAGAAACTCGGGGGACTATGGCTACACCTTC. Translated, it gives CASSQRNSGDYGYTF.